The entry that follows covers one TCR beta chain sequence. A second PCR, run for 7 to 11 cycles, used a sample-barcoded 5' primer plus a J-beta primer mix. Each CDR3 protein is one row after TCRdb ran MiXCR on the 5' RACE reads. The table shows 850,000 to 950,000 distinct CDR3 sequences, with about 30% occurring only once. The data stem from a study of blood T cells in healthy people across ages. This CDR3 has 14 amino acids. V lost 1 base and J lost 6, with 10 bases in between. Germline V gene lookup returns CDR1 SGHRS and CDR2 YFSETQ. Sequenced sample: blood. This TCR was sampled from a woman older than 75 in good health. This chain connects TRBV5-1 to TRBJ2-2; D is uncertain. DNA for the CDR3: TGCGCCAGCAGCTTGATTTCTTTGGCCGGGGAGCTGTTTTTT. This translates into CASSLISLAGELFF.